This record concerns one T cell receptor (beta chain) sequence. V trimming: 4 bases; J trimming: 5 bases; junction bases outside the gene matches: 2. CDR1 MDHEN and CDR2 SYDVKM come from the germline V gene. CDR3 length: 14 amino acids. The sample comes from a study of blood T cell repertoires in COVID-19. Study context: The origin of the acute and convalescent COVID-19 samples was the United States, Italy and Spain.

Methods used by the authors: Cell counts per sample came from amplifying reference gene primers. Sequencing used immunoSEQ multiplex PCR; TCRdb keeps in-frame clones, though not all of them. The DNA gave D and trimming, while V, J and clone size come from that table. The data hold approximately 240,000 clones, with roughly 90% observed a single time. The sequenced sample consisted of PBMCs or T cells enriched from blood (not recorded which). The origin of this receptor is a woman aged 25 to 39 with acute COVID-19. The chain combines TRBV28 with TRBJ1-2, with 12 positions matching TRBD1. The CDR3 bases are TGTGCCAGCAGTTGGGACAGGGGGCCATATGGCTACACCTTC. Encoded protein: CASSWDRGPYGYTF.